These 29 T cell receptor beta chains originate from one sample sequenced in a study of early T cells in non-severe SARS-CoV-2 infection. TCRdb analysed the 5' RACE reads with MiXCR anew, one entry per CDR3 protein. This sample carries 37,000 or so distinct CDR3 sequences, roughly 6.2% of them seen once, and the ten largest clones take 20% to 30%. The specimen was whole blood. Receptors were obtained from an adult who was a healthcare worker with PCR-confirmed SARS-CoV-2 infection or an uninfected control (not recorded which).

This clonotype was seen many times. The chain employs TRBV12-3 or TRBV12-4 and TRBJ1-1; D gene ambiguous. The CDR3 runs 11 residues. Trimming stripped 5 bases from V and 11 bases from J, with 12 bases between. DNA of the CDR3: TGTGCCAGCAGTCCCACCTGGGCGGCTTTCTTT. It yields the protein CASSPTWAAFF.

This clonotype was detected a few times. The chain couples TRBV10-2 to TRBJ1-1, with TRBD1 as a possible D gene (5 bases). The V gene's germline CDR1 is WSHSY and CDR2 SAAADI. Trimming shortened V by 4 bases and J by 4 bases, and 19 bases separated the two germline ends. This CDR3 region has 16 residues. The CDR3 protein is CASSGQRQFGSTEAFF. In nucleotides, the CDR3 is TGCGCCAGCAGTGGTCAGAGACAGTTTGGCAGCACTGAAGCTTTCTTT.

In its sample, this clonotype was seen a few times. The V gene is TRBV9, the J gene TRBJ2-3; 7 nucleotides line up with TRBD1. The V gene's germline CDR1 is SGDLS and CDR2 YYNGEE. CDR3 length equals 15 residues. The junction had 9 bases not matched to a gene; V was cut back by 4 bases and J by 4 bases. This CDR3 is CASSLQGVGSDTQYF. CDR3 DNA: TGTGCCAGCAGCCTCCAGGGGGTAGGGTCAGATACGCAGTATTTT.

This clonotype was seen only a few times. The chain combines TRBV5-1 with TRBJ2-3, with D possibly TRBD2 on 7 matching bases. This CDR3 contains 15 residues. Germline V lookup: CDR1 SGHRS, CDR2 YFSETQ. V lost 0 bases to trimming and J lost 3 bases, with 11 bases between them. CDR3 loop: CASSLAGRGTDTQYF. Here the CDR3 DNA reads TGCGCCAGCAGCTTGGCAGGGAGGGGGACAGATACGCAGTATTTT.

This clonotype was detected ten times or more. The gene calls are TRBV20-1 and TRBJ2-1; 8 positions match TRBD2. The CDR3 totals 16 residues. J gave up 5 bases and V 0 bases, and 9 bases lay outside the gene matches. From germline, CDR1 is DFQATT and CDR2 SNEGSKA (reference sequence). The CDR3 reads CSARDLWAGGNNEQFF. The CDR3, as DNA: TGCAGTGCTAGAGATCTATGGGCGGGAGGTAACAATGAGCAGTTCTTC.

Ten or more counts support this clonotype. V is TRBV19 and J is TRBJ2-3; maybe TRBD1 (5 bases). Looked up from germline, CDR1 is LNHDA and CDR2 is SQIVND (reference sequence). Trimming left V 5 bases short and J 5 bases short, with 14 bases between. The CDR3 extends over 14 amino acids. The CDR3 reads CASSVPTAGDTQYF. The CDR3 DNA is TGTGCCAGTAGTGTACCGACAGCAGGAGATACGCAGTATTTT.

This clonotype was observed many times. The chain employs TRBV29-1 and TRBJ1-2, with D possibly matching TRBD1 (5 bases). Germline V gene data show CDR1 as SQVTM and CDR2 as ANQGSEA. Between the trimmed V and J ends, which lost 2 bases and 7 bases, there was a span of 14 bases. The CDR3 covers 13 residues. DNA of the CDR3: TGCAGCGTTGAACAACAGGCGGCGGGTGGCTACACCTTC. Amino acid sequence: CSVEQQAAGGYTF.

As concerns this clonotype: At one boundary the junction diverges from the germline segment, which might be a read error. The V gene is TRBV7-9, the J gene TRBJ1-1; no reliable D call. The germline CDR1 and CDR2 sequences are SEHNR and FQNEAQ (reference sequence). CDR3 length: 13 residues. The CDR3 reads CACSPISGAEAFF. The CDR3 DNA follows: TGTGCCTGCAGCCCCATATCCGGTGCTGAAGCTTTCTTT.

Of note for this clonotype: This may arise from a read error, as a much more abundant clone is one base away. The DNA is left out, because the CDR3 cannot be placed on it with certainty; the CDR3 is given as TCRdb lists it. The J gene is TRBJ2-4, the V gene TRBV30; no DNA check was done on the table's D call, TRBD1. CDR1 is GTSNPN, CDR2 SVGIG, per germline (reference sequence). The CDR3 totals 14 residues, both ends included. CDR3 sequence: CAWAYGTAKNIQNF.

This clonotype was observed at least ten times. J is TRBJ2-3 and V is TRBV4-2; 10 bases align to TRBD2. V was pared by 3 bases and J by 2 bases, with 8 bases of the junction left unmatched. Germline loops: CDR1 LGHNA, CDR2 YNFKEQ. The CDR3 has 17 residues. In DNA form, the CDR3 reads TGTGCCAGCAGCCACGGGGCTAGCGGGGGCTACACAGATACGCAGTATTTT. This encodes CASSHGASGGYTDTQYF.

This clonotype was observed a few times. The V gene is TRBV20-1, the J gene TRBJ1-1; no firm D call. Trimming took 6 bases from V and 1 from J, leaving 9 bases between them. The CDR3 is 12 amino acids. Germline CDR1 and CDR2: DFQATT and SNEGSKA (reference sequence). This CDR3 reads CSAGSANTEAFF. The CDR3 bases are TGCAGTGCAGGATCTGCGAACACTGAAGCTTTCTTT.

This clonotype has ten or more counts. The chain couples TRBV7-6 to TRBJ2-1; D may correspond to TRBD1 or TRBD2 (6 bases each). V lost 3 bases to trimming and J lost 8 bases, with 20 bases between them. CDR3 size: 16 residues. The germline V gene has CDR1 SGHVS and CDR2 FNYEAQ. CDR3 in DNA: TGTGCCAGCAGCTTGGATCGTAAGGGGGGAGGCGATGAGCAGTTCTTC. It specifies CASSLDRKGGGDEQFF.

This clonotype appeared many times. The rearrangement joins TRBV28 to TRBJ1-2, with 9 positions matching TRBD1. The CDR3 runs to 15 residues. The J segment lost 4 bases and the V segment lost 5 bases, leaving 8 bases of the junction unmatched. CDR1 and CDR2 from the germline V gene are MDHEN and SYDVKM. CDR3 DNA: TGTGCCAGCAGTCCCTCCCGGGGACAGGGCTATGGCTACACCTTC. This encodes CASSPSRGQGYGYTF.

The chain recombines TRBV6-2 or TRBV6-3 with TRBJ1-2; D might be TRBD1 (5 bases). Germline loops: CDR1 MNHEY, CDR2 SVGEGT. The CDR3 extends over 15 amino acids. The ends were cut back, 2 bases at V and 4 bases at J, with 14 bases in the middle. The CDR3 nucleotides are TGTGCCAGCAGTTACAGGTCGGGGCAGCCCTATGGCTACACCTTC. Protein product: CASSYRSGQPYGYTF.

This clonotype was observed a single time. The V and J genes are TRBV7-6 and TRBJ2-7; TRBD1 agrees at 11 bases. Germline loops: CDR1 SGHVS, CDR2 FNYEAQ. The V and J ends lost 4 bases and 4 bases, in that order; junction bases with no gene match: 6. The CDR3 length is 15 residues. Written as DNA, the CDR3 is TGTGCCAGCAGCTCCCGGGACAGGGGGTTATACGAGCAGTACTTC. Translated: CASSSRDRGLYEQYF.

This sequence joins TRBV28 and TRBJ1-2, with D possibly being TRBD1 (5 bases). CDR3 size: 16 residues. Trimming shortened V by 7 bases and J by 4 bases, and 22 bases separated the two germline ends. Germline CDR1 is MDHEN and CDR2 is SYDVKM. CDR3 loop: CASTYQGAEGAYGYTF. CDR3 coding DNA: TGTGCCAGCACCTACCAAGGGGCAGAGGGCGCCTATGGCTACACCTTC.

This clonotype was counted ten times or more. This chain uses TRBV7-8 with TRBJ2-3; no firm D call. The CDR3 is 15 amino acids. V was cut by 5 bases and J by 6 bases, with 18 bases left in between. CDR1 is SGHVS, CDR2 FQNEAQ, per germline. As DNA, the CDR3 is TGTGCCAGCAGCCCCGCTGGCCCCAGCGAGGATACGCAGTATTTT. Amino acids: CASSPAGPSEDTQYF.

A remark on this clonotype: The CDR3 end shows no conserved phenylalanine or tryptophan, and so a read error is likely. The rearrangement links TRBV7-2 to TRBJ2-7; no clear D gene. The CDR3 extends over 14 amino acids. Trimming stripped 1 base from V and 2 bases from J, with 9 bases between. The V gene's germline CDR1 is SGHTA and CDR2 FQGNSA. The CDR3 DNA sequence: TGTGCCAGCAGCTTAGGCGGCAGTGCCTACGAGCAGTACTCC. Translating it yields CASSLGGSAYEQYS.

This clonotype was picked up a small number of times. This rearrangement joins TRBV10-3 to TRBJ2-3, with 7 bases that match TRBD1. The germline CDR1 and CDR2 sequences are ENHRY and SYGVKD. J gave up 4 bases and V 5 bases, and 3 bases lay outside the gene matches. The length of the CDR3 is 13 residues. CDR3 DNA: TGTGCCATCAGTCTAGGGACAGCAGATACGCAGTATTTT. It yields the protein CAISLGTADTQYF.

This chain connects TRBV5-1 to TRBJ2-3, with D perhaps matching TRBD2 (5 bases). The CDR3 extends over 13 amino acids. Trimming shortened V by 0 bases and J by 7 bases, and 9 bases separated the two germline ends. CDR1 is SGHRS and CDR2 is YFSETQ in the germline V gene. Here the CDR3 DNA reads TGCGCCAGCAGCTTGGAAGCGGAGAATACGCAGTATTTT. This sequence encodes CASSLEAENTQYF.

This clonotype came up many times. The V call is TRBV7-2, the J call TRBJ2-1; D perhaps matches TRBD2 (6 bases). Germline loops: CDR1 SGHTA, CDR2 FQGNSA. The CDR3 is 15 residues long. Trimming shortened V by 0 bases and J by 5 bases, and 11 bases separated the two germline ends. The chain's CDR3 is CASSLASSVDNEQFF. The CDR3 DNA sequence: TGTGCCAGCAGCTTAGCGTCTAGCGTAGACAATGAGCAGTTCTTC.

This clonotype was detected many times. The CDR3: CASSEAGGHRQPQHF. For the CDR3, the DNA is TGTGCCAGCAGTGAAGCCGGGGGGCATAGACAGCCCCAGCATTTT. The rearrangement links TRBV6-1 to TRBJ1-5; D possibly corresponds to TRBD1 (6 bases). Trimming removed 0 bases from V and 7 bases from J, with 13 bases in between. The CDR3 length is 15 residues. From germline, CDR1 is MNHNS and CDR2 SASEGT.

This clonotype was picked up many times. CDR3 nucleotides: TGTGCCAGCAGCCGTCCCGGGACAGGGGGAGTACGAGAAAAACTGTTTTTT. As protein: CASSRPGTGGVREKLFF. V and J are TRBV11-2 and TRBJ1-4, with TRBD1 matching 11 bases. J lost 8 bases, V lost 5 bases, and 13 bases had no gene match. Germline assignment: CDR1 SGHAT and CDR2 FQNNGV. CDR3 length: 17 amino acids.

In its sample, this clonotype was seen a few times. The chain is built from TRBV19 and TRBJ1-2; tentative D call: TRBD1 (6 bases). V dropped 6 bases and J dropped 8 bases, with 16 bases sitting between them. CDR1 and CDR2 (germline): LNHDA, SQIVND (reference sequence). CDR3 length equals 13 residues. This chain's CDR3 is CASRRLQGGGYTF. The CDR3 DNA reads TGTGCCAGTAGGCGGTTACAGGGAGGCGGCTACACCTTC.

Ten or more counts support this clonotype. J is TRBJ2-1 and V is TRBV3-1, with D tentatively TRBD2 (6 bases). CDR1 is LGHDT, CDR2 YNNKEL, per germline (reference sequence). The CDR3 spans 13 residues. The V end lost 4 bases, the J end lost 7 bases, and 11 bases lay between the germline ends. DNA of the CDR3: TGTGCCAGCAGCCGACTAGAGGGGAATGAGCAGTTCTTC. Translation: CASSRLEGNEQFF.

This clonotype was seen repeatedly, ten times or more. The CDR3 is CASSPNAGGPGELFF. CDR3 sequence (DNA): TGTGCCAGCAGCCCCAATGCGGGGGGACCCGGGGAGCTGTTTTTT. The V call is TRBV12-3 or TRBV12-4, the J call TRBJ2-2; TRBD2 matches at 8 bases. The trim removed 6 bases at V and 6 bases at J, leaving 9 bases unmatched. CDR3 length equals 15 residues.

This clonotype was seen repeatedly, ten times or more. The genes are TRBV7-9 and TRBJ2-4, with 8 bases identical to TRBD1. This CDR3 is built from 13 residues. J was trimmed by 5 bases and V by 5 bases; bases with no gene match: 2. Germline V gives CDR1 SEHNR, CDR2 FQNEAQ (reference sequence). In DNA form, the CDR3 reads TGTGCCAGCAGCACGGGACAGGAAAACATTCAGTACTTC. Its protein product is CASSTGQENIQYF.

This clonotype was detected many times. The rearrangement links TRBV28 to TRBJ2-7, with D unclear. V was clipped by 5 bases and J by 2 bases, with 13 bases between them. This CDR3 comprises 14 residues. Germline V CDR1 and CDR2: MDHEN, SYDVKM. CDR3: CASSISDGAYEQYF. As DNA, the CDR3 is TGTGCCAGCAGTATATCGGACGGAGCCTACGAGCAGTACTTC.

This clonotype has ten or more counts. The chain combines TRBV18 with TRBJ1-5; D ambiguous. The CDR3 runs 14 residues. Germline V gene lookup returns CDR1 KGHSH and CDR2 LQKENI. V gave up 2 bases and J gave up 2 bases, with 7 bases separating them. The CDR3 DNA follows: TGTGCCAGCTCACCAGCGGGTGGCAATCAGCCCCAGCATTTT. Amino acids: CASSPAGGNQPQHF.